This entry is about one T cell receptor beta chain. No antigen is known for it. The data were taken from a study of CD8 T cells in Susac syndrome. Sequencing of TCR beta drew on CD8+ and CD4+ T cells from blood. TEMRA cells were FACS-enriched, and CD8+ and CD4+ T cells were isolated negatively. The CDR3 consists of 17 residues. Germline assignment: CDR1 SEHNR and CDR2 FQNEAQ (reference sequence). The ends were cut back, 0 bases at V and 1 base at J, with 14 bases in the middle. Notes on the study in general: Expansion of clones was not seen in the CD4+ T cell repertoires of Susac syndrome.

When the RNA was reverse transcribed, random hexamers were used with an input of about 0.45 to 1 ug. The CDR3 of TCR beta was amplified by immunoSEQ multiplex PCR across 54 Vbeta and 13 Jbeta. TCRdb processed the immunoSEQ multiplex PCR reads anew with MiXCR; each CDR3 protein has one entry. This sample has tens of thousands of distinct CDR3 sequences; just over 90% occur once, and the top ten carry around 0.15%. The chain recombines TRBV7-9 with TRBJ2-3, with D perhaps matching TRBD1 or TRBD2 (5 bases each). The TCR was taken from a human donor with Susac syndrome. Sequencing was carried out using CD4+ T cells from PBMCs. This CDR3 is CASSLALGDEGTDTQYF. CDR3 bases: TGTGCCAGCAGCTTAGCACTTGGGGACGAGGGCACAGATACGCAGTATTTT.